The 25 T cell receptor beta chains below come from one sample, sequenced in a study of post-analysis software for immune sequencing data. Study results and caveats: TRBV segments more frequent in patients than in controls numbered about 5 and included TRBV5-6, TRBV5-1 and TRBV20-1.

Prepared TCR beta cDNA libraries contained unique molecular identifiers. TCRdb re-called the PCR reads with MiXCR, one entry per CDR3 protein. The sample includes 700,000 to 900,000 distinct CDR3 sequences, just over 45% of them seen just once. These TCRs are of unknown antigen specificity. Input material: blood. The receptors shown here come from a girl under 18 with multiple sclerosis.

The chain has TRBV20-1 and TRBJ2-1; no clear D. V was cut by 3 bases and J by 5 bases, with 14 bases left in between. From germline, CDR1 is DFQATT and CDR2 SNEGSKA (reference sequence). This CDR3 region has 14 residues. In DNA form, the CDR3 reads TGCAGTGCTAGGGCGCAGCATACAGACAATGAGCAGTTCTTC. It specifies CSARAQHTDNEQFF.

Only a few counts were recorded for this clonotype. The chain combines TRBV9 with TRBJ2-4; TRBD2 matches at 7 bases. This CDR3 has 17 amino acids. CDR1 SGDLS and CDR2 YYNGEE come from the germline V gene. Trimming took 0 bases from V and 2 from J; bases not matched to a gene: 8. The CDR3 coding sequence is TGTGCCAGCAGCGTAGCTACCCAGCGGGGATCCAAAAACATTCAGTACTTC. Translation: CASSVATQRGSKNIQYF.

CDR3 DNA sequence: TGTGCCAGCAGTTTATTAGGCGGGAGGGGTGGTGAGCAGTTCTTC. Translated: CASSLLGGRGGEQFF. This chain links TRBV28 with TRBJ2-1; TRBD2 matches 9 bases. Germline loops: CDR1 MDHEN, CDR2 SYDVKM. V dropped 1 base and J dropped 9; count of bases not matched to a gene: 7. The CDR3 has 15 residues.

V usage is TRBV28 and J usage is TRBJ2-7; the match to TRBD2 covers 7 bases. CDR1 is MDHEN and CDR2 is SYDVKM in the germline V gene. The CDR3 spans 14 residues. With V trimmed by 7 bases and J by 0 bases, 6 bases remained unmatched. The CDR3 nucleotides read TGTGCCAGCATCGGGGGAGGGATCTCCTACGAGCAGTACTTC. It yields the protein CASIGGGISYEQYF.

The chain joins TRBV20-1 to TRBJ1-1; no definite D call. Trimming pared 6 bases from V and 0 bases from J, leaving 8 bases between. CDR1 DFQATT and CDR2 SNEGSKA come from the germline V gene (reference sequence). The CDR3 has 12 residues. This CDR3 reads CSAVEMNTEAFF. The CDR3 nucleotides read TGCAGTGCCGTAGAAATGAACACTGAAGCTTTCTTT.

The chain joins TRBV3-1 to TRBJ2-7, with D possibly being TRBD2 (5 bases). Germline CDR1 is LGHDT and CDR2 is YNNKEL (reference sequence). The CDR3 runs 15 residues. V was pared by 4 bases and J by 1 base, with 14 bases between. The CDR3 loop reads CASSPREGLSYEQYF. CDR3 DNA sequence: TGTGCCAGCAGCCCCCGCGAGGGCCTGTCCTACGAGCAGTACTTC.

The chain combines TRBV20-1 with TRBJ2-1; TRBD1 might be the D (6 bases). The germline CDR1 and CDR2 sequences are DFQATT and SNEGSKA (reference sequence). CDR3 length: 13 amino acids. With 5 bases removed from V and 10 bases from J, the gap between germline ends came to 18 bases. The DNA for the CDR3 is TGCAGTGCTTCCAGGGGATACTCCTACGAGCAGTTCTTC. As protein: CSASRGYSYEQFF.

The chain links TRBV27 to TRBJ2-7, with 12 bases lining up with TRBD2. The germline V gene has CDR1 MNHEY and CDR2 SMNVEV (reference sequence). The junction had 7 bases not matched to a gene; V was cut back by 2 bases and J by 5 bases. The CDR3 extends over 16 amino acids. CDR3 coding DNA: TGTGCCAGCAGTTTAACTCTAGCGGGAGGGAAGGACGAGCAGTACTTC. Its protein product is CASSLTLAGGKDEQYF.

The DNA for the CDR3 is TGTGCCAGCTCAGACCACGTGGATCAGCCCCAGCATTTT. It specifies CASSDHVDQPQHF. The chain combines TRBV18 with TRBJ1-5; no clear D gene. Trimming stripped 5 bases from V and 5 bases from J, with 10 bases between. The CDR3 totals 13 residues. Germline CDR1 KGHSH, CDR2 LQKENI.

The chain couples TRBV20-1 to TRBJ2-5; 7 bases align to TRBD2. The CDR3 loop spans 15 amino acids. CDR1 is DFQATT and CDR2 is SNEGSKA in the germline V gene (reference sequence). Losses at the gene ends were 3 bases for V and 1 base for J; bases not matched to a gene: 8. The CDR3 protein is CSASGRSAGQETQYF. The CDR3, as DNA: TGCAGTGCTAGCGGGAGGTCGGCGGGCCAAGAGACCCAGTACTTC.

The chain uses TRBV29-1 and TRBJ2-2; the D is unclear. With 1 base removed from V and 5 bases from J, the gap between germline ends came to 11 bases. The CDR3 runs 14 residues. CDR1 is SQVTM and CDR2 is ANQGSEA in the germline V gene. CDR3 protein: CSVEVGHNTGELFF. The DNA of the CDR3 is TGCAGCGTTGAAGTAGGCCACAATACCGGGGAGCTGTTTTTT.

The V call is TRBV2, the J call TRBJ1-6, with D hard to call. Germline loops: CDR1 SNHLY, CDR2 FYNNEI. V lost 4 bases to trimming and J lost 3 bases, with 7 bases between them. The CDR3 totals 14 residues. The DNA for the CDR3 is TGTGCCAGCAGTGGCGGGAGCTATAATTCACCCCTCCACTTT. Its translation: CASSGGSYNSPLHF.

The sample holds a few counts of this clonotype. The chain uses TRBV24-1 and TRBJ2-5, with no clear D. Trimming removed 3 bases from V and 5 bases from J, with 6 bases in between. This CDR3 comprises 12 residues. Germline-derived CDR1 and CDR2 are KGHDR and SFDVKD. The CDR3 nucleotides are TGTGCCACCAGTGATCCCCAGGAGACCCAGTACTTC. Protein: CATSDPQETQYF.

This clonotype has a handful of counts. The chain has TRBV28 and TRBJ2-4; the D is unclear. The CDR3 extends over 12 amino acids. Trimming shortened V by 3 bases and J by 15 bases, and 15 bases separated the two germline ends. Per the germline V gene, CDR1 is MDHEN and CDR2 is SYDVKM. CDR3 residues: CASSFDKAYPYF. In DNA, the CDR3 is TGTGCCAGCAGTTTTGATAAGGCCTATCCGTACTTC.

The CDR3 region has the DNA TGTGCCATCAGTGACGGTACCCTCTCCTACGAGCAGTACTTC. This translates into CAISDGTLSYEQYF. The J gene is TRBJ2-7, the V gene TRBV10-3; no reliable D call. The CDR3 consists of 14 residues. Trimming pared 3 bases from V and 0 bases from J, leaving 9 bases between. The germline V gene has CDR1 ENHRY and CDR2 SYGVKD.

The chain employs TRBV10-3 and TRBJ2-7, with D perhaps matching TRBD1 or TRBD2 (5 bases each). Trimming pared 7 bases from V and 3 bases from J, leaving 13 bases between. The CDR3 has 13 amino acids. Germline loops: CDR1 ENHRY, CDR2 SYGVKD. This CDR3 is CAINRDGLYEQYF. DNA for the CDR3: TGTGCCATCAACCGGGACGGACTCTACGAGCAGTACTTC.

The rearrangement links TRBV24-1 to TRBJ2-5, with D tentatively TRBD2 (6 bases). V shed 0 bases and J shed 0 bases, with 10 bases lying between them. The CDR3 runs 16 residues. The germline CDR1 and CDR2 sequences are KGHDR and SFDVKD. The CDR3 protein is CATSDLVAGYQETQYF. The CDR3 DNA follows: TGTGCCACCAGTGATTTGGTGGCGGGGTACCAAGAGACCCAGTACTTC.

This clonotype was detected a few times. The chain couples TRBV15 to TRBJ2-7; D may be TRBD2 (5 bases). The CDR3 spans 16 residues. The V gene's germline CDR1 is LNHNV and CDR2 YYDKDF (reference sequence). V gave up 5 bases and J gave up 4 bases, with 21 bases separating them. Here the CDR3 DNA reads TGTGCCACCAGCCCGGGGATCAGCTCGAGTCCTTACGAGCAGTACTTC. It codes for CATSPGISSSPYEQYF.

The V gene is TRBV20-1, the J gene TRBJ1-2, with 7 nucleotides matching TRBD1. Germline CDR1 reads DFQATT; CDR2 reads SNEGSKA (reference sequence). The trim removed 1 base at V and 4 bases at J, leaving 6 bases unmatched. The CDR3 is 14 residues long. CDR3 sequence (DNA): TGCAGTGCTAGAGTGGGACAGACCCTCTATGGCTACACCTTC. Protein product: CSARVGQTLYGYTF.

The rearrangement links TRBV10-3 to TRBJ1-4; the match to TRBD1 covers 7 bases. Trimming at V came to 10 bases and at J to 6 bases, leaving 11 bases not matched to a gene. CDR3 size: 14 residues. Germline V gene data show CDR1 as ENHRY and CDR2 as SYGVKD. The CDR3 loop reads CATGGIRSDEKLFF. The CDR3 DNA sequence: TGTGCCACAGGGGGGATTAGGTCTGATGAAAAACTGTTTTTT.

This clonotype was seen more than once but under ten times. The J gene is TRBJ2-7, the V gene TRBV3-1; D uncertain. The V end was cut by 0 bases, the J end by 5 bases, with 14 bases between. CDR3 length: 15 amino acids. Germline V lookup: CDR1 LGHDT, CDR2 YNNKEL (reference sequence). The CDR3 DNA follows: TGTGCCAGCAGCCAAGATGTGCAGCCTTCGCACGAGCAGTACTTC. The encoded protein is CASSQDVQPSHEQYF.

The chain recombines TRBV30 with TRBJ1-2; D perhaps matches TRBD1 (6 bases). Germline assignment: CDR1 GTSNPN and CDR2 SVGIG (reference sequence). This CDR3 is built from 13 residues. With 0 bases removed from V and 7 bases from J, the gap between germline ends came to 12 bases. The CDR3 DNA reads as TGTGCCTGGAGTGTAACAGGGTCGGGTGGCTACACCTTC. This encodes CAWSVTGSGGYTF.

This clonotype appeared a few times. The chain carries TRBV20-1 and TRBJ2-3; 10 bases map to TRBD2. After removal of 1 base from V and 5 bases from J, the junction contained 6 bases not matched to a gene. The CDR3 runs 15 residues. Germline assignment: CDR1 DFQATT and CDR2 SNEGSKA (reference sequence). DNA for the CDR3: TGCAGTGCTAGAGTGCCTAGCGGGAGTAGAGATACGCAGTATTTT. Protein: CSARVPSGSRDTQYF.

The sample holds one count of this clonotype. The V call is TRBV24-1, the J call TRBJ2-1; a possible D gene is TRBD1 (6 bases). Trimming removed 0 bases at V and 3 bases at J, with 23 bases between. This CDR3 region has 20 residues. CDR1 and CDR2 from the germline V gene are KGHDR and SFDVKD. CDR3 sequence reads: CATSDLVRGSYLTLYNEQFF. DNA of the CDR3: TGTGCCACCAGTGATTTGGTCAGGGGTTCCTACCTTACCCTCTACAATGAGCAGTTCTTC.

This clonotype was seen a few times. The V gene is TRBV29-1, the J gene TRBJ2-1, with TRBD2 matching 8 bases. CDR3 length: 12 amino acids. Germline V gene data show CDR1 as SQVTM and CDR2 as ANQGSEA. V trimming: 7 bases; J trimming: 6 bases; junction bases outside the gene matches: 5. In DNA, the CDR3 is TGCAGCGGCGTGGGACTAGGCAATGAGCAGTTCTTC. Its translation: CSGVGLGNEQFF.